This T cell receptor beta chain derives from a study of CD8 T cells in Susac syndrome. CDR1 is LNHDA and CDR2 is SQIVND in the germline V gene (reference sequence). CDR3 length: 14 amino acids. Trimming removed 5 bases from V and 6 bases from J, with 17 bases in between. An input of about 0.5 to 1 ug of RNA was subjected to reverse transcription using random hexamers. One entry per CDR3 protein results from TCRdb running MiXCR on the immunoSEQ multiplex PCR reads. The sample lists fewer than 200,000 distinct CDR3 sequences; 90% to 95% were seen once. The clonotype originates from a human donor with Susac syndrome. The sequenced sample was CD4+ T cells from PBMCs. The rearrangement links TRBV19 to TRBJ2-7, with D tentatively TRBD1 (6 bases). Here the CDR3 reads CASSLNRDIAEQYF. The CDR3 DNA follows: TGTGCCAGTAGTCTAAACCGGGACATCGCCGAGCAGTACTTC. Using reference TRBV19 and TRBJ2-7 for the parts outside the CDR3, the full variable domain is DGGITQSPKYLFRKEGQNVTLSCEQNLNHDAMYWYRQDPGQGLRLIYYSQIVNDFQKGDIAEGYSVSREKKESFPLTVTSAQKNPTAFYLCASSLNRDIAEQYFGPGTRLTVT.